These T cell receptor beta chains were read from a single sample in a study of cytomegalovirus exposure and HLA in healthy donors. Repertoires were generated with immunoSEQ multiplex PCR, while TCRdb's copy carries only in-frame clones and drops some. Of about 190,000 clones listed, approximately 80% are singletons. Sequenced material: PBMCs. The receptors shown here come from a boy aged 2 to 10 in good health and CMV-seronegative. Each CDR3 is given with its conserved first and last residue. A D gene is named only where the DNA matches it firmly.

V gene: TRBV6-5; D gene: TRBD1; J gene: TRBJ1-2; CDR3 protein: CASNAQGAANYGYTF; CDR3 DNA: TGTGCCAGCAATGCCCAGGGGGCCGCTAACTATGGCTACACCTTC
V gene: TRBV4-2; D gene: -; J gene: TRBJ2-7; CDR3 protein: CASSLRQAATYEQYF; CDR3 DNA: TGTGCCAGCAGCCTTCGACAGGCTGCAACCTACGAGCAGTACTTC
V gene: TRBV19; D gene: TRBD1; J gene: TRBJ1-5; CDR3 protein: CASSPRELTGVLRNQPQHF; CDR3 DNA: TGTGCCAGTAGTCCGCGAGAATTGACAGGGGTCTTAAGAAATCAGCCCCAGCATTTT
V gene: TRBV5-6; D gene: TRBD2; J gene: TRBJ2-3; CDR3 protein: CASSFGLAESTDTQYF; CDR3 DNA: TGTGCCAGCAGCTTCGGGCTAGCGGAGTCCACAGATACGCAGTATTTT
V gene: TRBV7-9; D gene: TRBD1; J gene: TRBJ2-1; CDR3 protein: CASSLVGIKQGAPHNEQFF; CDR3 DNA: TGTGCCAGCAGCTTAGTGGGGATAAAACAGGGGGCCCCCCACAATGAGCAGTTCTTC
V gene: TRBV7-9; D gene: -; J gene: TRBJ2-4; CDR3 protein: CASSSRSNSLDIQYF; CDR3 DNA: TGTGCCAGCAGCTCCAGATCGAATAGTCTAGACATTCAGTACTTC
V gene: TRBV6-5; D gene: TRBD1; J gene: TRBJ1-3; CDR3 protein: CASSSGQGSSGNTIYF; CDR3 DNA: TGTGCCAGCAGTTCTGGACAGGGGAGCTCTGGAAACACCATATATTTT
V gene: TRBV9; D gene: -; J gene: TRBJ1-5; CDR3 protein: CASSVVKCGNQPQHF; CDR3 DNA: TGTGCCAGCAGCGTAGTGAAGTGCGGCAATCAGCCCCAGCATTTT
V gene: TRBV1; D gene: -; J gene: TRBJ1-1; CDR3 protein: CTSSPTGFTNTEAFF; CDR3 DNA: TGCACCAGCAGCCCGACAGGGTTTACGAACACTGAAGCTTTCTTT
V gene: TRBV5-6; D gene: TRBD2; J gene: TRBJ2-5; CDR3 protein: CASGGLEGLQETQYF; CDR3 DNA: TGTGCCAGCGGGGGACTAGAAGGTCTCCAAGAGACCCAGTACTTC
V gene: TRBV2; D gene: -; J gene: TRBJ1-2; CDR3 protein: CASQIGESYGYTF; CDR3 DNA: TGTGCCAGCCAGATCGGGGAATCCTACGGCTACACCTTC
V gene: TRBV10-2; D gene: TRBD2; J gene: TRBJ2-5; CDR3 protein: CASSVASGRTGTQYF; CDR3 DNA: TGCGCCAGCAGTGTGGCTAGCGGGAGGACCGGGACCCAGTACTTC
V gene: TRBV7-2; D gene: -; J gene: TRBJ1-2; CDR3 protein: CASSPGQPSYGYTF; CDR3 DNA: TGTGCCAGCAGCCCCGGACAGCCGAGCTATGGCTACACCTTC
V gene: TRBV6-1; D gene: TRBD1; J gene: TRBJ2-6; CDR3 protein: CASSGRDRSSGANVLTF; CDR3 DNA: TGTGCCAGCAGTGGCCGGGACAGGTCCTCTGGGGCCAACGTCCTGACTTTC
V gene: TRBV7-9; D gene: -; J gene: TRBJ1-5; CDR3 protein: CASSFDSSNQPQHF; CDR3 DNA: TGTGCCAGCAGCTTTGACAGTTCTAATCAGCCCCAGCATTTT
V gene: TRBV6-6; D gene: -; J gene: TRBJ2-2; CDR3 protein: CASSYLASNTGELFF; CDR3 DNA: TGTGCCAGCAGTTACCTAGCATCGAACACCGGGGAGCTGTTTTTT
V gene: TRBV27; D gene: TRBD1; J gene: TRBJ1-5; CDR3 protein: CASSATGVLNQPQHF; CDR3 DNA: TGTGCCAGCAGTGCGACAGGGGTACTCAATCAGCCCCAGCATTTT
V gene: TRBV5-6; D gene: TRBD1; J gene: TRBJ1-5; CDR3 protein: CASSSGTGSQPQHF; CDR3 DNA: TGTGCCAGCAGCTCCGGGACAGGCAGCCAGCCCCAGCATTTT
V gene: TRBV7-2; D gene: -; J gene: TRBJ1-3; CDR3 protein: CASSLGDNTRNTIYF; CDR3 DNA: TGTGCCAGCAGCTTAGGGGACAACACCCGAAACACCATATATTTT
V gene: TRBV7-8; D gene: TRBD2; J gene: TRBJ2-3; CDR3 protein: CASSWTSGASTDTQYF; CDR3 DNA: TGTGCCAGCAGCTGGACTAGCGGGGCTAGCACAGATACGCAGTATTTT